The clone carrying this T cell receptor beta chain was observed a handful of times. Its antigen remains unknown. A junction end diverges from the germline sequence, so it may reflect a read error. The CDR3 runs 14 residues. Germline V gene lookup returns CDR1 SEHNR and CDR2 FQNEAQ (reference sequence). TCRdb reanalysed the reads using MiXCR and keeps one entry per CDR3 protein. The table lists roughly 800,000 distinct CDR3 sequences, 29% of them singletons. The record originates from a study of T cell repertoires in cytomegalovirus infection. Study in general: In the study, CMV epitopes included recently identified HLA-C-restricted and well-studied HLA-B-restricted ones. CMV infection together with matching HLA type was indicated by public TCR beta signatures.

General study results and limits: Ex vivo responses were dominated by HLA-C-restricted CMV-specific TCR beta clonotypes. Cumulative frequency (of public TCR beta family members) identified carriers of CMV plus the relevant HLA.

The receptor was derived from a human donor in good health (CMV status not recorded). Some clones in this sample may be carry-over from other donors' samples. Material: cultured CD8+ T cells from PBMCs, obtained from culture after CMV antigen stimulation. The chain links TRBV7-9 to TRBJ1-1; D remains ambiguous. The CDR3 sequence is CASSLTAMKTEAFF. The DNA for the CDR3 is TGTGCCAGCAGCCTGACCGCTATGAAGACTGAAGCTTTCTTT. Combining the CDR3 with reference TRBV7-9 and TRBJ1-1 gives the whole variable domain DTGVSQNPRHKITKRGQNVTFRCDPISEHNRLYWYRQTLGQGPEFLTYFQNEAQLEKSRLLSDRFSAERPKGSFSTLEIQRTEQGDSAMYLCASSLTAMKTEAFFGQGTRLTVV.